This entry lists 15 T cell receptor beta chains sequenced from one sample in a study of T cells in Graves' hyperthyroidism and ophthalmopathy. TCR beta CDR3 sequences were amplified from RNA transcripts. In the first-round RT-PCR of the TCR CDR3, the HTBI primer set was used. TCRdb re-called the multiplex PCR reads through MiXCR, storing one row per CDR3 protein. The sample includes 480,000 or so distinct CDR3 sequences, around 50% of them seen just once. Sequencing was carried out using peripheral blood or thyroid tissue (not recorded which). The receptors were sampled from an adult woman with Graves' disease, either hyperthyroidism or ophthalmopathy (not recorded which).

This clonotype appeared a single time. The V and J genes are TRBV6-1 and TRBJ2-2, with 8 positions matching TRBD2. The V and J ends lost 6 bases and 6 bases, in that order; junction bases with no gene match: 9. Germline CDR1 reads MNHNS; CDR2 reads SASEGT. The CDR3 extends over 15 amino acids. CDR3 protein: CASSDGTSRAGELFF. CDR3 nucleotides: TGTGCCAGCAGCGACGGGACTAGTCGGGCCGGGGAGCTGTTTTTT.

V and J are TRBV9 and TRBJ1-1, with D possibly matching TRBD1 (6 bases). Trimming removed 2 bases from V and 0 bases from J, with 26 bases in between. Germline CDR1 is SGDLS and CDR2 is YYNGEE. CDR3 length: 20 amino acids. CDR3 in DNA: TGTGCCAGCAGCGTGGGCGGGTTGGGCACCGGGGGCCGCATGAACACTGAAGCTTTCTTT. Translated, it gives CASSVGGLGTGGRMNTEAFF.

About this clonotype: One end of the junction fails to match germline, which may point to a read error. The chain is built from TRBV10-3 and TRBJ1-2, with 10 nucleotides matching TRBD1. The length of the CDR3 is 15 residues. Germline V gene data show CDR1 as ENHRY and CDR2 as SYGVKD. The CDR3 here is CAISDGQGGGYGYTF. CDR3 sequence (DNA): TGTGCCATCAGTGATGGACAGGGGGGAGGCTATGGTTACACCTTC.

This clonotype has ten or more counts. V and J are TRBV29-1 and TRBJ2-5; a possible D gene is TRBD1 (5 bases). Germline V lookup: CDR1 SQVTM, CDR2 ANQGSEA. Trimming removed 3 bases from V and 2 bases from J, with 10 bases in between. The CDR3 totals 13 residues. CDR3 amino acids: CSVDTGRQETQYF. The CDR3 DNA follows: TGCAGCGTTGATACAGGAAGGCAAGAGACCCAGTACTTC.

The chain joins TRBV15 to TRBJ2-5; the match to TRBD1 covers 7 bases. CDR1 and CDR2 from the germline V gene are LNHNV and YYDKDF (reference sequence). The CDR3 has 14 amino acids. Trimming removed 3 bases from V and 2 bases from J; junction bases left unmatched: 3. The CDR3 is CATSSRDRQETQYF. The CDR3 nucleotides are TGTGCCACCAGCAGTCGGGACAGACAAGAGACCCAGTACTTC.

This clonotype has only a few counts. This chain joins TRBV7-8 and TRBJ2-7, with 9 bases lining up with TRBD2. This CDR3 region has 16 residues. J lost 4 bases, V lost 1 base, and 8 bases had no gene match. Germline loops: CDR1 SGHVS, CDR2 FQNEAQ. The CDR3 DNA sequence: TGTGCCAGCAGCTTAGAGGGGACTAGCTGGGCTTACGAGCAGTACTTC. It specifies CASSLEGTSWAYEQYF.

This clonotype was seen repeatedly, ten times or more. This CDR3 reads CASSPRAGLSNQPQHF. CDR3 DNA sequence: TGTGCCAGCAGCCCGAGGGCGGGGCTCAGCAATCAGCCCCAGCATTTT. V and J are TRBV7-6 and TRBJ1-5, with D possibly matching TRBD1 (5 bases). V lost 5 bases and J lost 1, with 15 bases in between. The CDR3 loop spans 16 amino acids. Germline V gene sequence: CDR1 SGHVS, CDR2 FNYEAQ.

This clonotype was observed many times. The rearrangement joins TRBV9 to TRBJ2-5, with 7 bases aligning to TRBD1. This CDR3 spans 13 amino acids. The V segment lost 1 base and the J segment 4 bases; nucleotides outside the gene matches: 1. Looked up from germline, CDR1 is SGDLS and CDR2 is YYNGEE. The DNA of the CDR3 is TGTGCCAGCAGCGTACGACAGGGAGAGACCCAGTACTTC. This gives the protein CASSVRQGETQYF.

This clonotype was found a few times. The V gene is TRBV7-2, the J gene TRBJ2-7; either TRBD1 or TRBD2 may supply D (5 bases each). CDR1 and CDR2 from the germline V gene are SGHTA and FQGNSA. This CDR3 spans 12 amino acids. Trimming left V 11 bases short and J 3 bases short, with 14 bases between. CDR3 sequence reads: CACGQTVYEQYF. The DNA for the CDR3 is TGTGCCTGCGGGCAGACAGTCTACGAGCAGTACTTC.

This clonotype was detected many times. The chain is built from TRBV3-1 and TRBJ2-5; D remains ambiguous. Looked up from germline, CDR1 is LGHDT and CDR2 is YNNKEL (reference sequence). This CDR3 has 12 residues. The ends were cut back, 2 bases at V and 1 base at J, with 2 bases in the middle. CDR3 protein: CASSQFQETQYF. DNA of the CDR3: TGTGCCAGCAGCCAATTCCAAGAGACCCAGTACTTC.

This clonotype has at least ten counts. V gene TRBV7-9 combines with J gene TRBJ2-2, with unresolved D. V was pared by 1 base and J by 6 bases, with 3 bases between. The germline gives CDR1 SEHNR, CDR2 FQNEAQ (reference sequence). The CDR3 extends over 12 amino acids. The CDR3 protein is CASSLGPGELFF. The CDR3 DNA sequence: TGTGCCAGCAGCTTAGGTCCCGGGGAGCTGTTTTTT. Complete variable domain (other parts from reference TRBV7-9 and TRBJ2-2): DTGVSQNPRHKITKRGQNVTFRCDPISEHNRLYWYRQTLGQGPEFLTYFQNEAQLEKSRLLSDRFSAERPKGSFSTLEIQRTEQGDSAMYLCASSLGPGELFFGEGSRLTVL.

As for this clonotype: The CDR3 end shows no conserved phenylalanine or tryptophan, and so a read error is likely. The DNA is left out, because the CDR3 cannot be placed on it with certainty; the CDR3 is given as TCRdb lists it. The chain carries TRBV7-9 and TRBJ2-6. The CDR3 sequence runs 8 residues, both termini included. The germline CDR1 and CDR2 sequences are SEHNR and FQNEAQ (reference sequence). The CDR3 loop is CASSPEYS.

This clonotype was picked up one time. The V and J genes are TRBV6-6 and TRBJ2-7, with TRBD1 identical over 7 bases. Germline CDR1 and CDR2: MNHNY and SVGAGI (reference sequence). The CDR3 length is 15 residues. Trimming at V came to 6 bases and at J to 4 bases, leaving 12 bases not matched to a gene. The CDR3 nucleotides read TGTGCCAGCAGACCGGGACAGCTCTCGGATTACGAGCAGTACTTC. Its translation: CASRPGQLSDYEQYF.

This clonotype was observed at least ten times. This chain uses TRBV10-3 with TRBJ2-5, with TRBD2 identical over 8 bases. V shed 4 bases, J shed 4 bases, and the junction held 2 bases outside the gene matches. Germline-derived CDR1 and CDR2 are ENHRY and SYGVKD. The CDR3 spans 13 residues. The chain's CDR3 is CAISGREGETQYF. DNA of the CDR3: TGTGCCATCAGTGGACGGGAGGGAGAGACCCAGTACTTC.

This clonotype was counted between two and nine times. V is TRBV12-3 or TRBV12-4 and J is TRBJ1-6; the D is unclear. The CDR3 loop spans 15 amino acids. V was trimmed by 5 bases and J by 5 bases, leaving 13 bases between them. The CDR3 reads CASSPHFSDNSPLHF. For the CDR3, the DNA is TGTGCCAGCAGTCCTCACTTCAGTGATAATTCACCCCTCCACTTT.